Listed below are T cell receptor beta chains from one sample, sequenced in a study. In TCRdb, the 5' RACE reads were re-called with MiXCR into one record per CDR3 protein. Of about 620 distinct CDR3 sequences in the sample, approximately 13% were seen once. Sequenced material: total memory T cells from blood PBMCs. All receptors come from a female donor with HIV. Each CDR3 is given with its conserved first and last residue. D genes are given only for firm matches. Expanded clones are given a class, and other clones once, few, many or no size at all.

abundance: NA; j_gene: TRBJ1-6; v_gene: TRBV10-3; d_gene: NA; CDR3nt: TGTGCCATCAGTGAGTCGAGCAAAACTCCCCTCCACTTT; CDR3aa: CAISESSKTPLHF
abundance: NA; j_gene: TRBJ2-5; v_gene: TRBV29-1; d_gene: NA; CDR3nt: TGCAGCATGGGGGCCAGACAAGAGACCCAGTACTTC; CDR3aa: CSMGARQETQYF
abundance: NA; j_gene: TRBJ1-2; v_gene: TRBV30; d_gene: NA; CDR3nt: TGTGCCTGCCCCCGATCCTCTCGGGGCTACACCTTC; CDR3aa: CACPRSSRGYTF
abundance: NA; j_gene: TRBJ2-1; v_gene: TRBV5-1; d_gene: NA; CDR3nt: TGCGCCAGCAGGGAGGAAAGGGCCTACAATGAGCAGTTCTTC; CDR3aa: CASREERAYNEQFF
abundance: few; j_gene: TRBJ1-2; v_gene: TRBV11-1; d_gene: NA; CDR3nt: TGTGCCAGCAGCCCCGGGACGGACTATGGCTACACCTTC; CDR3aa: CASSPGTDYGYTF
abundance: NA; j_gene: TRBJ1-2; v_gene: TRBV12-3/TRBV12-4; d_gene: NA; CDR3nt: TGTGCCAGCAGTTTGTTTTCTAATCTATCCCCGAAAGGCTACACCTTC; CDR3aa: CASSLFSNLSPKGYTF
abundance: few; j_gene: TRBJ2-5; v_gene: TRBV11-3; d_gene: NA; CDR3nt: TGTGCCAGCAGACCCTCTCTAGGGGGAGAGACCCAGTACTTC; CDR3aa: CASRPSLGGETQYF
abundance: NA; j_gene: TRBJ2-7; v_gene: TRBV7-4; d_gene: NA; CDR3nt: TGTGCCAGCAGCTTAGGGCGCTACGAGCAGTACTTC; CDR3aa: CASSLGRYEQYF
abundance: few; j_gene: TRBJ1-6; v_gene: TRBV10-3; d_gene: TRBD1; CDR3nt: TGTGCCACCGGGACAGGGCGCAATTCACCCCTCCACTTT; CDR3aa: CATGTGRNSPLHF
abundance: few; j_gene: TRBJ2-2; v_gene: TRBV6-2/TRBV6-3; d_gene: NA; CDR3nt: TGTGCCAGCAGGCGGGACGGAAACACCGGGGAGCTGTTTTTT; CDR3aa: CASRRDGNTGELFF
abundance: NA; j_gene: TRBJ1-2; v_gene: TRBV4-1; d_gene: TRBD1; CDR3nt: TGCGCCAGCAGTCAAACACCCGGGACAGGGGTAGGCTACACCTTC; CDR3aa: CASSQTPGTGVGYTF
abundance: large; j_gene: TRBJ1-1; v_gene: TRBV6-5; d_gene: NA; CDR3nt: TGTGCCAGCAGTTACTACACTGAAGCTTTCTTT; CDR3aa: CASSYYTEAFF
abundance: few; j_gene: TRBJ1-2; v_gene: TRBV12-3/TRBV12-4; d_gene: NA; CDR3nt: TGTGCCAGCAGTTTTAGTCGGGACGCATTGGGTGGCTACACCTTC; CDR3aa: CASSFSRDALGGYTF
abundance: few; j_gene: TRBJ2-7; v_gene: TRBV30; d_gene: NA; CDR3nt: TGTGCCTGGAGTAGGATGGCGGGACAGCGAGCATACGAGCAGTACTTC; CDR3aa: CAWSRMAGQRAYEQYF
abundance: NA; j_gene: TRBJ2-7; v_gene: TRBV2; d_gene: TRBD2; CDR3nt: TGTGCCAGCAGGGCCTCGGGACTAGCGGGCGCCTACGAGCAGTACTTC; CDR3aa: CASRASGLAGAYEQYF
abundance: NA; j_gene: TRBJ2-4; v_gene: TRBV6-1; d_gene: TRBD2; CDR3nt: TGTGCCACCCGGGGGGGGCTGGAAAACATTCAGTACTTC; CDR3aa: CATRGGLENIQYF
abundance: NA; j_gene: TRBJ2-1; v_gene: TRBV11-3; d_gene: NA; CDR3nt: TGTGCCAGCAGCTCTGAAAAGGGGTCGGATGAGCAGTTCTTC; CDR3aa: CASSSEKGSDEQFF
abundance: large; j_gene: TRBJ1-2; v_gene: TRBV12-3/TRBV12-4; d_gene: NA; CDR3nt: TGTGCCAGCGGCAGTGTCAGAATCTCCTATGGCTACACCTTC; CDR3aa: CASGSVRISYGYTF
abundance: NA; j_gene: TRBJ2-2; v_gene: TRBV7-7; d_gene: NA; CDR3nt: TGTGCTAGCAGCCCCAGTATTACCGGGGAGCTGTTTTTT; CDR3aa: CASSPSITGELFF
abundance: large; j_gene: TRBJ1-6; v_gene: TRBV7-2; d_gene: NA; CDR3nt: TGTGCCAGCGGCCTTTGGTCCTATAATTCACCCCTCCACTTT; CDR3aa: CASGLWSYNSPLHF
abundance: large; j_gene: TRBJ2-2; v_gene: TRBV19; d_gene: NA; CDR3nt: TGTGCCAGTACCCTAGGGCCCCACGGGGAGCTGTTTTTT; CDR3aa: CASTLGPHGELFF
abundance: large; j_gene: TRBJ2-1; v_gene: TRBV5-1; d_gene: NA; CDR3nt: TGCGCCAGCAGCTTGGATATCCACAATGAGCAGTTCTTC; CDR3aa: CASSLDIHNEQFF
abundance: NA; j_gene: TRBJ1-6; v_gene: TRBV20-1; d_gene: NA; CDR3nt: TGCAGTGCTAGTCTGGGTATGAATTCACCCCTCCACTTT; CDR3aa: CSASLGMNSPLHF
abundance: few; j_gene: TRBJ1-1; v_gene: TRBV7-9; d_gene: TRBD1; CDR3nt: TGTGCCAGCAGCTTACATAATACAGGGGCTGAAGCTTTCTTT; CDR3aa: CASSLHNTGAEAFF
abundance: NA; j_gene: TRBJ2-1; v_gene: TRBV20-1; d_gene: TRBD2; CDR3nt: TGCAGTGCTAGACACCTAGCGGGGGGGCCCTATGAGCAGTTCTTC; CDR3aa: CSARHLAGGPYEQFF
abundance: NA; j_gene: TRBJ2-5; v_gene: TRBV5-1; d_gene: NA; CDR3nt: TGCGCCAGCAGCCCTAGCGGACAGTCAACTCGGGAGACCCAGTACTTC; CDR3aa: CASSPSGQSTRETQYF